The source of this TCR beta chain is a study of post-analysis software for immune sequencing data. Study outcomes and limitations: Five or six TRBV segments, TRBV5-6, TRBV5-1 and TRBV20-1 among them, were found more frequent in patients than controls.

This clonotype has a single count. Its antigen is undetermined. Tagging with unique molecular identifiers was a feature of the TCR beta cDNA libraries. cDNA molecules numbering around 500,000 came from approximately 1 to 10 million T cells. TCRdb fed the PCR reads into MiXCR, producing one record per CDR3 protein. This sample has roughly 400,000 distinct CDR3 sequences, with 39% found just once. Trimming removed 5 bases at V and 4 bases at J, with 15 bases between. The CDR3 consists of 15 residues. Germline loops: CDR1 LNHDA, CDR2 SQIVND (reference sequence). This receptor was identified in a girl aged 2 to 10 with multiple sclerosis. The sample was blood. The V and J genes are TRBV19 and TRBJ1-5; tentatively, D is TRBD1 (6 bases). The CDR3 DNA reads as TGTGCCAGTAGTGGCGTGGGAGGGGGTAATCAGCCCCAGCATTTT. Protein sequence: CASSGVGGGNQPQHF.